Listed here is a single T cell receptor (beta chain). The data originate from a study of blood T cell repertoires in COVID-19. As originally analysed: For nucleated cells, counts were estimated from reference gene primer amplification. Assay used: immunoSEQ multiplex PCR; TCRdb lists only in-frame clones, some missing. The V and J calls and clone size come from that table; D and trimming were worked out from the DNA. The table has about 200,000 clones, around 75% seen once; the top ten hold about 5%. The sequenced sample consisted of peripheral blood. This TCR was sampled from a human donor in a cohort sampled during active COVID-19.

The CDR3 spells CASSDRTGNSYNEQFF. The DNA for the CDR3 is TGTGCCAGCAGTGATAGAACAGGGAACTCCTACAATGAGCAGTTCTTC. The chain recombines TRBV25-1 with TRBJ2-1; weak D call: TRBD1 (6 bases). The CDR3 loop spans 16 amino acids. Germline CDR1 reads MGHDK; CDR2 reads SYGVNS. V was trimmed by 3 bases and J by 0 bases, leaving 12 bases between them. Drawing the rest from reference TRBV25-1 and TRBJ2-1, the complete variable domain is EADIYQTPRYLVIGTGKKITLECSQTMGHDKMYWYQQDPGMELHLIHYSYGVNSTEKGDLSSESTVSRIRTEHFPLTLESARPSHTSQYLCASSDRTGNSYNEQFFGPGTRLTVL.